This T cell receptor (beta chain) originates from a study of cytomegalovirus exposure and HLA in healthy donors. The CDR3 covers 16 residues. The germline gives CDR1 SGHTS, CDR2 YDEGEE. Trimming took 0 bases from V and 5 from J, leaving 17 bases between them. Use of 60 Vbeta and 13 Jbeta primers characterized the PCR. Assay: immunoSEQ multiplex PCR; the TCRdb copy retains only in-frame clones and omits some. The sample consists of about 100,000 clones, around 77% of them appearing once. Sequencing input: PBMCs. The chain uses TRBV5-8 and TRBJ2-5; D perhaps matches TRBD1 (5 bases). This clonotype originated in an older woman in good health and CMV-seropositive. CDR3 protein: CASSLVSQGLRETQYF. CDR3 DNA sequence: TGTGCCAGCAGCTTGGTGTCCCAGGGCCTGAGGGAGACCCAGTACTTC.